Shown below are 31 T cell receptor beta chains from a single sample sequenced in a study of PD-1 blockade in classical Hodgkin lymphoma. Measured with immunoSEQ multiplex PCR; TCRdb has only the in-frame clones, and not every one. The sample has about 7,100 clones; 80% are singletons. Every patient had relapsed following autologous stem cell transplantation, and cohorts differed in brentuximab vedotin exposure. Magnetic negative selection served to purify CD4+ T cells out of PBMCs that had been thawed. This specimen consisted of CD4+ T cells from blood, obtained at baseline. These receptors came from a human donor with classical Hodgkin lymphoma.

CDR3 region: CASSLATGSGNTIYF. The CDR3 region has the DNA TGTGCCAGCAGCTTAGCCACGGGCTCTGGAAACACCATATATTTT. The V gene is TRBV7-6, the J gene TRBJ1-3; D remains ambiguous. CDR1 is SGHVS, CDR2 FNYEAQ, per germline. The ends were cut back, 0 bases at V and 0 bases at J, with 6 bases in the middle. This CDR3 contains 15 residues.

The V and J genes are TRBV19 and TRBJ1-1; 10 nucleotides align to TRBD1. V trimming: 11 bases; J trimming: 5 bases; junction bases outside the gene matches: 8. The germline V gene encodes CDR1 LNHDA and CDR2 SQIVND (reference sequence). The CDR3 runs to 13 residues. CDR3 loop: CASRTGGRTEAFF. CDR3 sequence (DNA): TGTGCCTCCCGGACAGGGGGAAGGACTGAAGCTTTCTTT.

This chain links TRBV6-6 with TRBJ2-7; D perhaps matches TRBD1 (6 bases). Germline CDR1 reads MNHNY; CDR2 reads SVGAGI (reference sequence). V was shortened by 2 bases and J by 10 bases, with 12 bases between the two germline ends. The CDR3 extends over 12 amino acids. CDR3 in DNA: TGTGCCAGCAGTTACACGCCGACAGGACAGTACTTC. Residues: CASSYTPTGQYF.

The chain couples TRBV19 to TRBJ1-2; TRBD1 is a possible D gene (6 bases). The V gene lost 7 bases and the J gene lost 6 bases, with 18 bases spanning the gap. Germline values: CDR1 LNHDA, CDR2 SQIVND (reference sequence). The CDR3 extends over 14 amino acids. The CDR3 sequence: CASKIQAQGHGYTF. The CDR3 DNA reads TGTGCCAGTAAGATTCAAGCCCAGGGGCATGGCTACACCTTC. Drawing the rest from reference TRBV19 and TRBJ1-2, the complete variable domain is DGGITQSPKYLFRKEGQNVTLSCEQNLNHDAMYWYRQDPGQGLRLIYYSQIVNDFQKGDIAEGYSVSREKKESFPLTVTSAQKNPTAFYLCASKIQAQGHGYTFGSGTRLTVV.

CDR3 residues: CASSFSPAWETQYF. CDR3 DNA sequence: TGTGCCAGCAGCTTCAGTCCAGCCTGGGAGACCCAGTACTTC. The chain combines TRBV7-2 with TRBJ2-5; D unresolved. Germline V gene data show CDR1 as SGHTA and CDR2 as FQGNSA. V was cut by 3 bases and J by 5 bases, with 13 bases left in between. The length of the CDR3 is 14 residues.

The rearrangement joins TRBV10-2 to TRBJ1-2; possibly TRBD1 for D (6 bases). This CDR3 is built from 14 residues. Germline V gene data show CDR1 as WSHSY and CDR2 as SAAADI. V dropped 5 bases and J dropped 2 bases, with 12 bases sitting between them. CDR3: CASSQTGSNYGYTF. For the CDR3, the DNA is TGCGCCAGCAGTCAGACAGGTAGCAACTATGGCTACACCTTC.

The gene calls are TRBV25-1 and TRBJ2-7; the D is unclear. The V end was cut by 3 bases, the J end by 4 bases, with 7 bases between. The CDR3 is made up of 12 amino acids. From germline, CDR1 is MGHDK and CDR2 SYGVNS. CDR3 protein: CASSEVGYEQYF. CDR3 sequence (DNA): TGTGCCAGCAGTGAGGTAGGTTACGAGCAGTACTTC.

The V gene is TRBV5-4, the J gene TRBJ1-2; D uncertain. CDR1 and CDR2 (germline): SGHNT, YYREEE (reference sequence). Trimming removed 1 base at V and 6 bases at J, with 10 bases between. CDR3 size: 13 residues. CDR3 sequence reads: CASSLMQRDGYTF. The CDR3 coding sequence is TGTGCCAGCAGCTTGATGCAGCGAGATGGCTACACCTTC.

The chain is built from TRBV4-1 and TRBJ2-3; 7 nucleotides align to TRBD2. CDR3 length: 17 residues. Germline V gives CDR1 MGHRA, CDR2 YSYEKL. After removal of 3 bases from V and 5 bases from J, the junction contained 14 bases not matched to a gene. The CDR3 loop reads CASSHPVGAGVGDTQYF. CDR3 nucleotide sequence: TGCGCCAGCAGCCACCCCGTTGGGGCGGGGGTTGGAGATACGCAGTATTTT.

This clone appeared a single time. The chain joins TRBV5-5 to TRBJ2-2; 11 bases match TRBD2. Trimming cost V 4 bases and J 0 bases; bases outside gene matches: 8. Germline V gene sequence: CDR1 SGHKS, CDR2 YYEKEE (reference sequence). CDR3 length: 18 residues. The CDR3: CASSVSGLADANTGELFF. DNA for the CDR3: TGTGCCAGCAGCGTATCGGGACTAGCGGACGCGAACACCGGGGAGCTGTTTTTT.

The genes are TRBV5-1 and TRBJ1-2, with a possible D match to TRBD1 (5 bases). Trimming pared 0 bases from V and 3 bases from J, leaving 15 bases between. The CDR3 is 16 amino acids. Germline values: CDR1 SGHRS, CDR2 YFSETQ. This CDR3 reads CASSLVFHGADYGYTF. In DNA, the CDR3 is TGCGCCAGCAGCTTGGTATTTCATGGGGCGGACTATGGCTACACCTTC.

The chain has TRBV7-2 and TRBJ2-1; D may match TRBD1 or TRBD2 (5 bases each). Trimming took 0 bases from V and 4 from J, leaving 13 bases between them. This CDR3 is built from 16 residues. Germline V lookup: CDR1 SGHTA, CDR2 FQGNSA. The CDR3: CASSLAGTDLYNEQFF. The CDR3 coding sequence is TGTGCCAGCAGCTTAGCCGGGACGGACCTTTACAATGAGCAGTTCTTC. The full variable domain, completed using reference TRBV7-2 and TRBJ2-1, is GAGVSQSPSNKVTEKGKDVELRCDPISGHTALYWYRQSLGQGLEFLIYFQGNSAPDKSGLPSDRFSAERTGGSVSTLTIQRTQQEDSAVYLCASSLAGTDLYNEQFFGPGTRLTVL.

V and J are TRBV7-2 and TRBJ2-1, with D maybe TRBD2 (5 bases). The CDR3 loop spans 15 amino acids. V lost 2 bases and J 5 bases, leaving 13 bases between the germline ends. CDR1 SGHTA and CDR2 FQGNSA come from the germline V gene. The CDR3 region has the DNA TGTGCCAGCAGCTTAACCGCATACGGGGACAATGAGCAGTTCTTC. This sequence encodes CASSLTAYGDNEQFF.

The chain uses TRBV11-2 and TRBJ2-3; D is tentatively TRBD1 or TRBD2 (5 bases each). Trimming stripped 6 bases from V and 2 bases from J, with 15 bases between. This CDR3 is built from 15 residues. The germline V gene has CDR1 SGHAT and CDR2 FQNNGV. The CDR3 nucleotides read TGTGCCAGCAGTTTGTATCGGGACCTCACAGATACGCAGTATTTT. Protein: CASSLYRDLTDTQYF.

The V call is TRBV7-8, the J call TRBJ2-2; 7 bases align to TRBD1. The V segment lost 0 bases and the J segment 15 bases; nucleotides outside the gene matches: 7. Germline CDR1 reads SGHVS; CDR2 reads FQNEAQ. The CDR3 consists of 13 residues. The CDR3: CASSLAGRGWVFF. CDR3 sequence (DNA): TGTGCCAGCAGCTTAGCGGGCAGGGGGTGGGTGTTTTTT.

The genes are TRBV19 and TRBJ1-2; D is unresolved. This CDR3 contains 13 residues. Germline CDR1 LNHDA, CDR2 SQIVND (reference sequence). V lost 0 bases to trimming and J lost 2 bases, with 4 bases between them. The CDR3 DNA reads as TGTGCCAGTAGTATAGATCCGAACTATGGCTACACCTTC. As protein: CASSIDPNYGYTF.

For this clone: Other nucleotide sequences in the sample specify the same CDR3. This chain uses TRBV11-2 with TRBJ1-4; weak D call: TRBD1 (5 bases). This CDR3 has 18 residues. Germline CDR1 SGHAT, CDR2 FQNNGV. V gave up 4 bases and J gave up 6 bases, with 24 bases separating them. CDR3 residues: CASSSLTLDSGLYEKLFF. The CDR3 DNA follows: TGTGCCAGCAGCTCATTAACCCTCGACAGCGGGTTGTATGAAAAACTGTTTTTT.

The J gene is TRBJ2-7, the V gene TRBV27; 8 bases map to TRBD2. This CDR3 contains 19 residues. Unmatched junction bases numbered 23, after V lost 6 bases and J lost 4 bases. CDR1 MNHEY and CDR2 SMNVEV come from the germline V gene (reference sequence). The CDR3 sequence: CASSPRRGGQGSFPYEQYF. DNA for the CDR3: TGTGCCAGCAGCCCGCGTCGGGGGGGGCAGGGTTCTTTTCCGTACGAGCAGTACTTC.

The genes are TRBV5-6 and TRBJ1-1, with D perhaps TRBD1 (6 bases). The CDR3 has 17 amino acids. CDR1 and CDR2 (germline): SGHDT, YYEEEE. Trimming stripped 0 bases from V and 8 bases from J, with 23 bases between. CDR3 DNA: TGTGCCAGCAGCTTGGAAACCGGCCTCACAGGGACTCAAGAAGCTTTCTTT. It is translated as CASSLETGLTGTQEAFF.

The chain recombines TRBV19 with TRBJ1-1; D remains unclear. CDR1 is LNHDA and CDR2 is SQIVND in the germline V gene (reference sequence). The V end lost 8 bases, the J end lost 1 base, and 11 bases lay between the germline ends. CDR3 length: 13 amino acids. The CDR3 is CASAGRPNTEAFF. The CDR3 nucleotides are TGTGCCAGTGCCGGGAGGCCGAACACTGAAGCTTTCTTT.

CDR3 sequence reads: CASSQVPPGLAVTQETQYF. In DNA form, the CDR3 reads TGCGCCAGCAGCCAAGTCCCGCCGGGACTAGCGGTTACTCAAGAGACCCAGTACTTC. V is TRBV4-1 and J is TRBJ2-5; 11 bases align to TRBD2. Germline loops: CDR1 MGHRA, CDR2 YSYEKL. V lost 1 base to trimming and J lost 2 bases; unmatched junction nucleotides: 12. There are 19 residues in the CDR3.

The rearrangement uses TRBV10-3 and TRBJ2-7, with 14 bases aligning to TRBD2. Looked up from germline, CDR1 is ENHRY and CDR2 is SYGVKD. CDR3 size: 15 residues. V gave up 10 bases and J gave up 1 base; unmatched junction bases: 6. The CDR3 sequence is CATGTSGRSSYEQYF. As DNA, the CDR3 is TGTGCCACCGGGACTAGCGGGAGATCTTCCTACGAGCAGTACTTC.

V usage is TRBV5-4 and J usage is TRBJ2-5; 7 positions agree with TRBD2. The CDR3 is 15 residues long. V lost 3 bases, J lost 0 bases, and 5 bases stayed unmatched. Germline CDR1 and CDR2: SGHNT and YYREEE (reference sequence). The CDR3 reads CASSWEGRYQETQYF. CDR3 nucleotides: TGTGCCAGCAGCTGGGAGGGCCGGTACCAAGAGACCCAGTACTTC.

A note on this clone: The junction does not match germline at one end; this may be a read error. The chain combines TRBV10-2 with TRBJ1-1, with D perhaps TRBD1 (5 bases). This CDR3 spans 16 amino acids. Per the germline V gene, CDR1 is WSHSY and CDR2 is SAAADI. CDR3 protein: CASSQSGTPGGTEAFF. In DNA, the CDR3 is TGCGCCAGCAGTCAGTCCGGGACCCCCGGAGGCACTGAAGCTTTCTTT.

The J gene is TRBJ2-1, the V gene TRBV9; 8 bases agree with TRBD2. Looked up from germline, CDR1 is SGDLS and CDR2 is YYNGEE. Trimming took 1 base from V and 9 from J; bases not matched to a gene: 9. CDR3 length: 15 residues. CDR3 nucleotides: TGTGCCAGCAGCGTAAGCGGGAGTGTTCGGGCTGAGCAGTTCTTC. Translated, it gives CASSVSGSVRAEQFF.

The chain uses TRBV7-9 and TRBJ1-1; 8 nucleotides match TRBD1. The CDR3 spans 15 residues. Germline V gene data show CDR1 as SEHNR and CDR2 as FQNEAQ (reference sequence). The J segment lost 5 bases and the V segment lost 1 base, leaving 6 bases of the junction unmatched. The chain's CDR3 is CASSLDLDRGTEAFF. CDR3 sequence (DNA): TGTGCCAGCAGCTTAGACCTCGACAGGGGAACTGAAGCTTTCTTT.

This rearrangement joins TRBV6-4 to TRBJ2-2; D uncertain. V was clipped by 3 bases and J by 6 bases, with 11 bases between them. Germline V gene lookup returns CDR1 MRHNA and CDR2 SNTAGT. The CDR3 covers 14 residues. In DNA, the CDR3 is TGTGCCAGCAGTGAGATTGAAAGATCCGGGGAGCTGTTTTTT. Translation gives CASSEIERSGELFF.

The V call is TRBV25-1, the J call TRBJ2-1; a weak D match, TRBD2 (6 bases). The CDR3 has 14 amino acids. V lost 9 bases and J lost 4, with 16 bases in between. CDR1 is MGHDK, CDR2 SYGVNS, per germline. The CDR3 loop reads CASFPGTPYNEQFF. In DNA, the CDR3 is TGTGCCAGTTTCCCCGGGACTCCATACAATGAGCAGTTCTTC.

V usage is TRBV4-1 and J usage is TRBJ2-2; 13 bases are shared with TRBD2. Germline values: CDR1 MGHRA, CDR2 YSYEKL. The CDR3 contains 18 residues. The V gene end was trimmed by 3 bases and the J gene end by 2 bases; junction bases not matched to a gene: 6. The CDR3 reads CASSHRTSGGVNTGELFF. The DNA of the CDR3 is TGCGCCAGCAGCCATAGGACTAGCGGGGGTGTTAACACCGGGGAGCTGTTTTTT.

The chain uses TRBV19 and TRBJ2-5; TRBD1 is a possible D gene (5 bases). V was pared by 3 bases and J by 5 bases, with 10 bases between. Germline CDR1 is LNHDA and CDR2 is SQIVND (reference sequence). The CDR3 totals 13 residues. CDR3 region: CASSIGQGETQYF. CDR3 sequence (DNA): TGTGCCAGTAGTATTGGGCAGGGTGAGACCCAGTACTTC.

The gene calls are TRBV6-5 and TRBJ1-4; no definite D call. The length of the CDR3 is 13 residues. V was shortened by 1 base and J by 1 base, with 1 base between the two germline ends. Germline CDR1 MNHEY, CDR2 SVGAGI. The CDR3 DNA reads TGTGCCAGCAGTTACTTAACTAATGAAAAACTGTTTTTT. The encoded protein is CASSYLTNEKLFF.